The subject of this entry is one T cell receptor (delta chain). The antigen is unknown. These data originate in a study of Vδ1+ human thymocytes. The study's findings and limits: Thymic delta-chain repertoires held approximately 19% Vdelta2 sequences and few Vdelta3, despite high sort purity. In the thymus, TRG and TRD repertoires looked highly polyclonal with Gaussian CDR3 lengths.

The V segment lost 2 bases and the J segment 3 bases; nucleotides outside the gene matches: 8. The CDR3 contains 15 residues. Germline loops: CDR1 TVYSNPD, CDR2 GDNSRS (reference sequence). Extracted RNA was reverse transcribed into cDNA. The CDR3 regions were amplified by multiplex PCR from V-gene primers to a constant-region primer. TCRdb processed the multiplex PCR reads again with the CATT caller. The sample lists 70,000 or so delta-chain clones; around 30% were seen once. Sequencing was carried out using Vdelta1+ gamma-delta thymocytes from the thymus. Subset specified: FACS-sorted CD3+ TCRalphabeta- TCRVdelta1+ TCRVdelta2- thymocytes. The chain uses TRDV3 and TRDJ1; 11 nucleotides match TRDD3. The sequence derives from a boy in the first two years of life who had congenital heart surgery. CDR3 protein: CAFPYDWGIADKLIF. The CDR3, as DNA: TGTGCCTTTCCCTACGACTGGGGGATAGCCGATAAACTCATCTTT.